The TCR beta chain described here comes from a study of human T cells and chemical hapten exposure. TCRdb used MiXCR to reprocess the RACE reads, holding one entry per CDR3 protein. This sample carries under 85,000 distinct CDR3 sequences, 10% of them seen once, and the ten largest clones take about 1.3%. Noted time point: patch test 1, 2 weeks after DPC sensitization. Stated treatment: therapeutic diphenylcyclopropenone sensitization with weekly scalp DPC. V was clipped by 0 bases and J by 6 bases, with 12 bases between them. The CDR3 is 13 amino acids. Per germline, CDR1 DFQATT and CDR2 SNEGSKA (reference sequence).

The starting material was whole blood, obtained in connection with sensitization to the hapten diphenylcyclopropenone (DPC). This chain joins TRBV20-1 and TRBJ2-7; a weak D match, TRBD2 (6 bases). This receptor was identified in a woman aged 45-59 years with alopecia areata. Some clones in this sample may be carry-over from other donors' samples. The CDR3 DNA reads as TGCAGTGCTAGAGATCCGTGGAGGGGCGAGCAGTACTTC. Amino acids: CSARDPWRGEQYF.